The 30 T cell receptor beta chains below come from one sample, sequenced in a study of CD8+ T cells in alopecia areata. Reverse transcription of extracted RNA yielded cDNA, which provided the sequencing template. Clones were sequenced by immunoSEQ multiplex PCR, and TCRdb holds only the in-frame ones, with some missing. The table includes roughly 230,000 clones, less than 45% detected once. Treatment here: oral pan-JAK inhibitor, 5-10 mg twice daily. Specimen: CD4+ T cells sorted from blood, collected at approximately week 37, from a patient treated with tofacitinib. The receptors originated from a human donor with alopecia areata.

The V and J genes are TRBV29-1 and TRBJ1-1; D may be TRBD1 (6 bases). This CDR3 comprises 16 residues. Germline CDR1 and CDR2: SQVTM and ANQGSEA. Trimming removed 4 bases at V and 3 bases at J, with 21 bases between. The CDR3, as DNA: TGCAGCGTTGGCTCAGGGGACTCATCATGGGACACTGAAGCTTTCTTT. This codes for CSVGSGDSSWDTEAFF.

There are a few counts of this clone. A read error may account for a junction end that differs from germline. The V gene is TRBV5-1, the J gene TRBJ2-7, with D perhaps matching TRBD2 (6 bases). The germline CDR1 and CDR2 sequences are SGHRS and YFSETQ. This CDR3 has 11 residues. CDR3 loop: CASFPKGSRGF. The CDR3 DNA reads TGCGCCAGCTTCCCCAAAGGATCGCGGGGCTTC.

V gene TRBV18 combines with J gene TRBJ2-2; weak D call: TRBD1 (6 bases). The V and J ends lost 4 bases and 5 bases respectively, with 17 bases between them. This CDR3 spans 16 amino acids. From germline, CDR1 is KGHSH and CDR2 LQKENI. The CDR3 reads CASSLSPGQITGELFF. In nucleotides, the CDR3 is TGTGCCAGCTCACTTTCACCGGGACAAATAACCGGGGAGCTGTTTTTT.

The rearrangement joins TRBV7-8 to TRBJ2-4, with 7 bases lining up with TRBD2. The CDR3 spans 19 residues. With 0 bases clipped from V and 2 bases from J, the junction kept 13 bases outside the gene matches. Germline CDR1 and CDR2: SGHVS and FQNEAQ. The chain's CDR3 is CASSLAAGEGAASKNIQYF. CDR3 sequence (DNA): TGTGCCAGCAGCTTAGCTGCGGGAGAAGGGGCCGCGTCCAAAAACATTCAGTACTTC. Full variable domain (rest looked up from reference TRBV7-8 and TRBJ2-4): GAGVSQSPRYKVAKRGQDVALRCDPISGHVSLFWYQQALGQGPEFLTYFQNEAQLDKSGLPSDRFFAERPEGSVSTLKIQRTQQEDSAVYLCASSLAAGEGAASKNIQYFGAGTRLSVL.

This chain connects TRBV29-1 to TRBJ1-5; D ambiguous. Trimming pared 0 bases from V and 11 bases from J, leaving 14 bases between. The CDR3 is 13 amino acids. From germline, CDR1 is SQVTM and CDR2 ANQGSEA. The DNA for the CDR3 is TGCAGCGTTGAAGACACACGCGGGAACTCCCAGCATTTT. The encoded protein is CSVEDTRGNSQHF.

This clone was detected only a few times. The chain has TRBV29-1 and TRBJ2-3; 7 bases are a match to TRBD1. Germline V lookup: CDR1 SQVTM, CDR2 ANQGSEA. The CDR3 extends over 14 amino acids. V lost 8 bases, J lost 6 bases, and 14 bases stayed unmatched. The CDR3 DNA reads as TGCAGCATCCCAGGGGGAGCGGCCGAGGATACGCAGTATTTT. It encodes CSIPGGAAEDTQYF.

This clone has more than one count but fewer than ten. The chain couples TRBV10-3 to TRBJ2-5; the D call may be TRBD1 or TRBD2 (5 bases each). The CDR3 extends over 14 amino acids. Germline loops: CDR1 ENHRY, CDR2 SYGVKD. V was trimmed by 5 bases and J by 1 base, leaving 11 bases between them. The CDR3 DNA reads TGTGCCATCAGTCTGTCGGGGACCCAAGAGACCCAGTACTTC. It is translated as CAISLSGTQETQYF.

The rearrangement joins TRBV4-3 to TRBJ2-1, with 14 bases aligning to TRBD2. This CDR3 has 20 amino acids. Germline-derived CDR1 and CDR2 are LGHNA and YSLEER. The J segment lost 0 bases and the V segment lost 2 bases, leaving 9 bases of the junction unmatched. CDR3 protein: CASSQQPGLAGESSYNEQFF. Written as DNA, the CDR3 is TGCGCCAGCAGCCAACAACCGGGACTAGCGGGAGAAAGCTCCTACAATGAGCAGTTCTTC.

The DNA of the CDR3 is TGTGCCTGGAGGGTGGACTGGAGTGAGCAGTTCTTC. Its translation: CAWRVDWSEQFF. V gene TRBV30 combines with J gene TRBJ2-1; D is possibly TRBD2 (5 bases). CDR3 length: 12 residues. Germline V CDR1 and CDR2: GTSNPN, SVGIG (reference sequence). V lost 3 bases to trimming and J lost 9 bases, with 12 bases between them.

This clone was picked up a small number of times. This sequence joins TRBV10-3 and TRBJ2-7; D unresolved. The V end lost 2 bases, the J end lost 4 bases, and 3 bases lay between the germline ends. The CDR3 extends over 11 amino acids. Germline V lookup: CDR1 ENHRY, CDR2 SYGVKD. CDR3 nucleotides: TGTGCCATCAGTGAGAGGTACGAGCAGTACTTC. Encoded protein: CAISERYEQYF.

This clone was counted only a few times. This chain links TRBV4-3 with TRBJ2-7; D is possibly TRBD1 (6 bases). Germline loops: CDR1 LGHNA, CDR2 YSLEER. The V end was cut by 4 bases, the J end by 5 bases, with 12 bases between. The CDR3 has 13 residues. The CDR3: CASSPRAGDEQYF. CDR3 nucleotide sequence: TGCGCCAGCAGCCCCAGGGCAGGGGACGAGCAGTACTTC.

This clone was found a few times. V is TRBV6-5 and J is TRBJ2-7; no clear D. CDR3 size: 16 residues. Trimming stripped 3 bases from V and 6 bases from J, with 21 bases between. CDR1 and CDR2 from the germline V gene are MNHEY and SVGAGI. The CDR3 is CASSYYGTVKRVEQYF. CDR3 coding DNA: TGTGCCAGCAGTTATTATGGTACCGTCAAACGGGTCGAGCAGTACTTC.

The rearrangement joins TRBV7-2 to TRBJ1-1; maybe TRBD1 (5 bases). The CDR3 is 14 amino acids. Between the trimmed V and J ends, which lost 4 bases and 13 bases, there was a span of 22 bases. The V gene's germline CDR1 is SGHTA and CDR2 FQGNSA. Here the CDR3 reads CASSSPHSGSVFFF. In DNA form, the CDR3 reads TGTGCCAGCAGCTCCCCCCACTCAGGGTCGGTTTTTTTCTTT.

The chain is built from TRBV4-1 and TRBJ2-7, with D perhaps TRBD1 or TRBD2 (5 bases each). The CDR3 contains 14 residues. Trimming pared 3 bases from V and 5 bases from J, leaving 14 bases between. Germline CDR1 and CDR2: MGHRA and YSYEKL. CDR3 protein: CASSQPGRWHEQYF. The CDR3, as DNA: TGCGCCAGCAGCCAGCCGGGACGTTGGCACGAGCAGTACTTC.

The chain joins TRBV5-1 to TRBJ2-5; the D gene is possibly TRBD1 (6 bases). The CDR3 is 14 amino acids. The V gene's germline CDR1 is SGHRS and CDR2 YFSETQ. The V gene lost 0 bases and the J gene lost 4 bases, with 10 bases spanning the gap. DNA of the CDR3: TGCGCCAGCAGCTTGGCCCCAGGGGCAGAGACCCAGTACTTC. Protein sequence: CASSLAPGAETQYF.

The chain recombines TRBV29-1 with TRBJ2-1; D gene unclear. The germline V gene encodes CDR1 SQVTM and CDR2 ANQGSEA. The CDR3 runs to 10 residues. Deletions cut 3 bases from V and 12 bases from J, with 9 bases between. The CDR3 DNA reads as TGCAGCGTTGATAAGGGTATGCAGTTCTTC. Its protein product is CSVDKGMQFF.

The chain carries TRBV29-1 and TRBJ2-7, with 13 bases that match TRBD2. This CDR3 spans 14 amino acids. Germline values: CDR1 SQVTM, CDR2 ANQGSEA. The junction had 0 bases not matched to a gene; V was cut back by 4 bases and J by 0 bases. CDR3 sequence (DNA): TGCAGCGTTGGGACTAGCGGGAGCTCCTACGAGCAGTACTTC. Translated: CSVGTSGSSYEQYF.

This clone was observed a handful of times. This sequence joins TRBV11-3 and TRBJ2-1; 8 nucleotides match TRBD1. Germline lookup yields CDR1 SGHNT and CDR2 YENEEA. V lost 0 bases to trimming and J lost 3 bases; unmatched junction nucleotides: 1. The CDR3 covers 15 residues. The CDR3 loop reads CASSLEQGGYNEQFF. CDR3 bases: TGTGCCAGCAGCTTAGAACAGGGGGGCTACAATGAGCAGTTCTTC.

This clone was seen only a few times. The CDR3 nucleotides read TGCAGCGTTGGAGGGCAGGGGGCGAGGGGCTACACCTTC. Protein: CSVGGQGARGYTF. The chain uses TRBV29-1 and TRBJ1-2; the match to TRBD1 covers 8 bases. With V trimmed by 4 bases and J by 8 bases, 9 bases remained unmatched. The CDR3 runs to 13 residues. Per germline, CDR1 SQVTM and CDR2 ANQGSEA.

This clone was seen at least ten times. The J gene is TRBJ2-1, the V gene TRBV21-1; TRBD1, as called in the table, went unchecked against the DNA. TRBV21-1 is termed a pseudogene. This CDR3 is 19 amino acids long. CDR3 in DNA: TGTGCCAGCAGCAAAGGGGAACAGGGGGCGTCCCCCAACCACAGAGGTCAGTTCTTC. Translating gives CASSKGEQGASPNHRGQFF.

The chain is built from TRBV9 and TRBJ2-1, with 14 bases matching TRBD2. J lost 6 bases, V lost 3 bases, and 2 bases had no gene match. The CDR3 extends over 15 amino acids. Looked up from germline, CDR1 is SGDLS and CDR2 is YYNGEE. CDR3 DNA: TGTGCCAGCAGCGAGGGACTAGCGGGAGCCAATGAGCAGTTCTTC. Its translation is CASSEGLAGANEQFF.

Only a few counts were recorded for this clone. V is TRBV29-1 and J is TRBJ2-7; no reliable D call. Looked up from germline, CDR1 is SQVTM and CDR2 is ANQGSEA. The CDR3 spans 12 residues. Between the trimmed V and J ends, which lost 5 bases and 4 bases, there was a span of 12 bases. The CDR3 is CSVRPDAYEQYF. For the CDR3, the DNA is TGCAGCGTTCGGCCAGATGCGTACGAGCAGTACTTC.

Here the CDR3 DNA reads TGCGCCAGCAGCTTAACTTCGACAGGTGTGGGCTACGAGCAGTACTTC. This gives the protein CASSLTSTGVGYEQYF. V usage is TRBV5-1 and J usage is TRBJ2-7, with a tentative D call TRBD1 (6 bases). Germline CDR1 and CDR2: SGHRS and YFSETQ. This CDR3 is 16 amino acids long. V shed 2 bases and J shed 3 bases, with 18 bases lying between them.

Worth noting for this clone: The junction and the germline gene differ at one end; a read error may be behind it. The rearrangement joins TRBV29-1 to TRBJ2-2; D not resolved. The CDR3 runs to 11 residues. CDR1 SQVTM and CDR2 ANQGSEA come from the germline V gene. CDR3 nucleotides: TGCAGCGAAAGGAACGCCGGGGAGCTGTTTTTT. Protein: CSERNAGELFF.

The CDR3 bases are TGTGCCAGCAGCCGTGTGACGAACACCGGGGAGCTGTTTTTT. The encoded protein is CASSRVTNTGELFF. The chain uses TRBV7-2 and TRBJ2-2; D is unclear. Germline CDR1 is SGHTA and CDR2 is FQGNSA. The CDR3 covers 14 residues. The ends were cut back, 5 bases at V and 0 bases at J, with 7 bases in the middle.

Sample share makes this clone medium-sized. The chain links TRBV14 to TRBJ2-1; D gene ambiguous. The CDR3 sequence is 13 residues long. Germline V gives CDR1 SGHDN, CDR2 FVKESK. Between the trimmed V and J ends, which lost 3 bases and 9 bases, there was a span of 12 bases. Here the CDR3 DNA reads TGTGCCAGCAGCCAGTTTCTCCTAGGTGAGCAGTTCTTC. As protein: CASSQFLLGEQFF.

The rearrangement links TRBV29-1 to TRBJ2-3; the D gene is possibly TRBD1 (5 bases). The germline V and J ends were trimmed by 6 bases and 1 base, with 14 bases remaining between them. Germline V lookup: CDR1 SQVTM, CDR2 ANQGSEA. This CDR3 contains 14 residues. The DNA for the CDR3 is TGCAGCGTCGGTAGGGGCGAGGGCACAGATACGCAGTATTTT. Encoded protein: CSVGRGEGTDTQYF.

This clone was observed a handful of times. The CDR3 loop is CASSLGLRETQYF. The CDR3 DNA reads as TGTGCCAGCAGCTTGGGACTGCGAGAGACCCAGTACTTC. The chain joins TRBV7-8 to TRBJ2-5, with a weak D call TRBD2 (6 bases). Trimming took off 3 bases at V and 4 bases at J, with 9 bases between the two ends. The CDR3 has 13 residues. The germline gives CDR1 SGHVS, CDR2 FQNEAQ.

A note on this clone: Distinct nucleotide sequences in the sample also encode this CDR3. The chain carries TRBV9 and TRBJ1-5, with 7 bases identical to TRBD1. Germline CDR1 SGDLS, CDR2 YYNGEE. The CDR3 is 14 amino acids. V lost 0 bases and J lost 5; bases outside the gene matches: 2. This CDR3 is CASSVGQGDQPQHF. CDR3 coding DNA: TGTGCCAGCAGCGTAGGGCAGGGGGATCAGCCCCAGCATTTT.

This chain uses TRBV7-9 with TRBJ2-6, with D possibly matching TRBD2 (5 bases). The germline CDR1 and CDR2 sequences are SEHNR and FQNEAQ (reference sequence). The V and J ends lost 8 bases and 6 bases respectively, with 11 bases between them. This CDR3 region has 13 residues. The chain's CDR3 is CASGSRVANVLTF. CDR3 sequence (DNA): TGTGCCAGCGGCTCGCGGGTGGCCAACGTCCTGACTTTC.